Reported below is one T cell receptor (beta chain). Its antigen is still unknown. This entry belongs to a study of CD8+ T cells in alopecia areata. Treatment given: oral pan-JAK inhibitor, 5-10 mg twice daily. Isolated RNA was reverse transcribed into cDNA used as the sequencing template. The protocol was immunoSEQ multiplex PCR, while the TCRdb copy is restricted to in-frame clones and leaves out a portion. The sample lists 95,000 to 110,000 clones; about nine tenths were seen once. Findings and limits, study-wide: Scalp clonality, together with expanded CD8+ clones among the top 100, fell significantly with tofacitinib. Scalp lesions, especially in alopecia totalis/universalis, had higher clonality than normal scalp.

This CDR3 spans 16 amino acids. With V trimmed by 3 bases and J by 2 bases, 6 bases remained unmatched. Germline lookup yields CDR1 LNHDA and CDR2 SQIVND (reference sequence). The J gene is TRBJ2-2, the V gene TRBV19, with 7 bases fitting TRBD2. The clonotype was recovered from a human donor with alopecia areata. Sequencing was performed on CD8+ T cells sorted from blood, taken at approximately week 34, from a patient treated with tofacitinib. The CDR3 reads CASSIGRLANTGELFF. CDR3 coding DNA: TGTGCCAGTAGTATCGGCAGACTAGCTAACACCGGGGAGCTGTTTTTT.